This T cell receptor (beta chain) was sequenced for a study of preoperative IRX-2 immunotherapy in early breast cancer. This sample's treatment: preoperative locoregional IRX-2 cytokine immunotherapy. Preoperative locoregional IRX-2 cytokine immunotherapy was tested in the phase Ib source study. Produced via immunoSEQ multiplex PCR; TCRdb's table is partial and in-frame only. The table includes 40,000 to 50,000 clones, 70% to 80% detected once. The sequencing here drew on tumor tissue, taken after IRX-2 immunotherapy. The clonotype comes from a human donor with breast cancer.

CDR3 amino acids: CASSLEASGSYNEQFF. The DNA of the CDR3 is TGCGCCAGCAGCTTGGAGGCTAGCGGGTCCTACAATGAGCAGTTCTTC. The chain couples TRBV5-1 to TRBJ2-1, with 8 positions matching TRBD2. CDR1 and CDR2 from the germline V gene are SGHRS and YFSETQ. The CDR3 is 16 amino acids. V lost 0 bases to trimming and J lost 1 base; unmatched junction nucleotides: 3.